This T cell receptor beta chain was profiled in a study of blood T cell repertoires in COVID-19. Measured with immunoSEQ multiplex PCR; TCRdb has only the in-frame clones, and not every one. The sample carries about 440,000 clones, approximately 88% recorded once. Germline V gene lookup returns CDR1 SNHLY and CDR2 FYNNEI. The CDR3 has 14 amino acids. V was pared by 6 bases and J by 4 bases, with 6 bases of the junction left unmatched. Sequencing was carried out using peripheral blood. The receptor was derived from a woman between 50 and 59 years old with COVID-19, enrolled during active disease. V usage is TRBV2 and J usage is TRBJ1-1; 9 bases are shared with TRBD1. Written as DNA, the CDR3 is TGTGCCAGCAGACGACAGGGGGGGACCACTGAAGCTTTCTTT. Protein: CASRRQGGTTEAFF.